The entry that follows covers one T cell receptor (beta chain) sequence. This clone was observed many times. The antigen this receptor binds is unknown. No base qualities exist here, and no much larger clone lies one base off it. TCRbeta CDR3 regions were amplified from genomic DNA by means of the immunoSEQ Assay, a bias-controlled multiplex PCR. Concerning the study's data processing: Nucleated cell counts per sample were estimated from amplification of reference gene primers within the assay. To quantify the absolute abundance of each unique TCRbeta CDR3 rearrangement, sequence reads were collapsed and filtered. For each sample, productive Simpson clonality was calculated as the square root of Simpson's diversity index over productive rearrangements. Held by TCRdb, this immuneACCESS table contains in-frame sequences only and omits some clones. Under half of the omission traces to an unresolved V gene where checked; the cause of the rest is unknown. That table is the source of V, J and clone size, and D and trimming were worked out from the DNA. The sample includes about 400,000 clones, with 86% observed a single time. The top ten hold over 1.1% of the sample.

Each collaborating institution followed its own protocols to collect whole blood in K2EDTA tubes. For TCRbeta analysis, collaborators shipped samples as frozen whole blood, isolated PBMCs, or DNA extracted from either of those sample types. This specimen comes from a study of blood T cell repertoires in COVID-19 (TCRdb year 2020). Regarding the research as a whole: Collaborator samples came from the United States, Italy and Spain and covered acute and convalescent phases of COVID-19. The sample metadata nearly always contained a de-identified subject ID, COVID-19 status, age in years and sex. The prospective study material was composed of cDNA or gDNA derived from T cells, B-cell-depleted T cells, or PBMCs. Where available, HLA class I and class II types were obtained from metadata supplied by the sample provider rather than from assay-based typing. The samples were drawn from two sources: the first 160 participants of the ongoing ImmuneRACE study, and fewer than 1,500 subjects contributed by 6 global collaborators. The repertoires were released in a freely available public database intended as a resource for research on the immune response to SARS-CoV-2. Subjects who had been exposed to COVID-19, were actively infected with it, or had recovered from it provided the deeply sampled blood TCRbeta repertoires that made up the dataset. The paper's findings and limits, for the study overall: The quantity of clinical and demographic metadata differed by source and by participant and was supplied without curation.

For CDR1 and CDR2, the germline V gene lists SQVTM and ANQGSEA. The CDR3 runs 13 amino acids, cysteine and phenylalanine included. Only the CDR3 DNA stays, 39 bases, in frame from base 1. Between the V and J ends, shortened by 4 bases and 9 bases respectively, the junction contains 19 bases. Recombination connected TRBV29-1 to TRBJ2-7; possibly the D gene is TRBD2, per 6 matching bases. What was sequenced was peripheral blood. This sequence originates from a woman aged 25 to 39 with active or convalescent COVID-19. In nucleotides, the sequence is TGCAGCGTTGCGGTTGACAGAAATAGCGGGCAGTACTTC. This translates into CSVAVDRNSGQYF.